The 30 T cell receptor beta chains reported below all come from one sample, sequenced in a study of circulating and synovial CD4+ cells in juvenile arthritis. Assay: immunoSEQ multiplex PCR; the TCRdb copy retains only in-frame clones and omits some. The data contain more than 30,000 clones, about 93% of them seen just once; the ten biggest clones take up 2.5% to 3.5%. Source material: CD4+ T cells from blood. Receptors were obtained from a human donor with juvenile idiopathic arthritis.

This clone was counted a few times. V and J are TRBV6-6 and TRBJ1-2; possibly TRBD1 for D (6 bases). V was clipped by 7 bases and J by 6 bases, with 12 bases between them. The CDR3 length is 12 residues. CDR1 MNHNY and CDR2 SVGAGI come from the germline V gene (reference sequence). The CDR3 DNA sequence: TGTGCCAGCAACAGACAGGATAATGGCTACACCTTC. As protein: CASNRQDNGYTF.

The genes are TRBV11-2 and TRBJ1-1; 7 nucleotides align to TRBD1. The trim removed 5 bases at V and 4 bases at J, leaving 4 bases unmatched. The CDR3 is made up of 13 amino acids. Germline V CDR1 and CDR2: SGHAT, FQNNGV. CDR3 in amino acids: CASSADRSTEAFF. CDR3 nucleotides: TGTGCCAGCAGCGCGGACAGGAGCACTGAAGCTTTCTTT.

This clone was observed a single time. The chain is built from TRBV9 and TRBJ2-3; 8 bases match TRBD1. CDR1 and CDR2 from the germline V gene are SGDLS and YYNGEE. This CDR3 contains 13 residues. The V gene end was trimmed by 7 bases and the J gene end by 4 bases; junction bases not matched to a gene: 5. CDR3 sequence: CASGQGASDTQYF. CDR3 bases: TGTGCCAGCGGCCAGGGGGCCTCAGATACGCAGTATTTT.

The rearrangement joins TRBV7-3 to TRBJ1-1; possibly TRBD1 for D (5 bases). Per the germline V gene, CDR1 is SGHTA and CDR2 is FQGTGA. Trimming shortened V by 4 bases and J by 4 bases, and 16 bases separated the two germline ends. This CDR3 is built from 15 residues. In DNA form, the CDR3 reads TGTGCCAGCAGCTCCGGCGGGGGTTTAGTCACTGAAGCTTTCTTT. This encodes CASSSGGGLVTEAFF. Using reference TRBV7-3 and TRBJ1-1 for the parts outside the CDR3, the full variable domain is GAGVSQTPSNKVTEKGKYVELRCDPISGHTALYWYRQSLGQGPEFLIYFQGTGAADDSGLPNDRFFAVRPEGSVSTLKIQRTERGDSAVYLCASSSGGGLVTEAFFGQGTRLTVV.

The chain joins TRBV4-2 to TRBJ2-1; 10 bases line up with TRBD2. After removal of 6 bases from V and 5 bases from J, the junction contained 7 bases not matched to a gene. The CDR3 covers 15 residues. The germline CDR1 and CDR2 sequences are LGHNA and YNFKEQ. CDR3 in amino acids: CASSPPGLANNEQFF. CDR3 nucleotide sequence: TGTGCCAGCAGTCCTCCGGGACTAGCGAACAATGAGCAGTTCTTC.

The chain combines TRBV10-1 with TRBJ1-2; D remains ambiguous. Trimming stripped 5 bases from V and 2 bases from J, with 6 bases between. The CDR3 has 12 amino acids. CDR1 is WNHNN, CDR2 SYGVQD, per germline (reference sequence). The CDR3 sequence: CASSPGNYGYTF. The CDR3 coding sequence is TGCGCCAGCAGTCCCGGGAACTATGGCTACACCTTC.

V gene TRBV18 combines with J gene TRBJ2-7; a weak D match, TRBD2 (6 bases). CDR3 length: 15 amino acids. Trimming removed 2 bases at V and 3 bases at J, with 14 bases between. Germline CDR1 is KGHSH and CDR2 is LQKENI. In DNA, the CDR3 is TGTGCCAGCTCACCAGCAGGTGGAGGGAACTACGAGCAGTACTTC. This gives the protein CASSPAGGGNYEQYF. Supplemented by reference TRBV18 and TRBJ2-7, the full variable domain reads NAGVMQNPRHLVRRRGQEARLRCSPMKGHSHVYWYRQLPEEGLKFMVYLQKENIIDESGMPKERFSAEFPKEGPSILRIQQVVRGDSAAYFCASSPAGGGNYEQYFGPGTRLTVT.

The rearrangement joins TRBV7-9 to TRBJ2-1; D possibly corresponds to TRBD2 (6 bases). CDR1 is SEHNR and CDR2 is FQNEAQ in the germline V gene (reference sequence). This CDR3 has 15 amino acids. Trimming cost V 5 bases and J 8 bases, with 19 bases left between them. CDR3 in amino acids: CASSGGDPPGDEQFF. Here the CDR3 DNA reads TGTGCCAGCAGCGGAGGGGACCCTCCGGGTGATGAGCAGTTCTTC.

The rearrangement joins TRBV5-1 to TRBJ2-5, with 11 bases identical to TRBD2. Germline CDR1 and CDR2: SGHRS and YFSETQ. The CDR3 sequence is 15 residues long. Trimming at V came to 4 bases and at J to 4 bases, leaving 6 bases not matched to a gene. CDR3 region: CASSPGLADAETQYF. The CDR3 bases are TGCGCCAGCAGCCCGGGACTAGCGGACGCAGAGACCCAGTACTTC.

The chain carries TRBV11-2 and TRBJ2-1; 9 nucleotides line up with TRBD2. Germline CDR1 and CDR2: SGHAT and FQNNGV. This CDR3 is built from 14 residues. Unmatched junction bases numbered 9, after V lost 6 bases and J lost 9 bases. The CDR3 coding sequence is TGTGCCAGCAGTCCGGGACTAGCTAGTCCTGAGCAGTTCTTC. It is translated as CASSPGLASPEQFF.

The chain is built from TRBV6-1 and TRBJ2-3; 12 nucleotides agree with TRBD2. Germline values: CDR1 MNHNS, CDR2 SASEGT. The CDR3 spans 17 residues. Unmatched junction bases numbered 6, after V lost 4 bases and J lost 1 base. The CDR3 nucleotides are TGTGCCAGCAGTGGTCGACTAGCGGGAGCGGGCACAGATACGCAGTATTTT. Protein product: CASSGRLAGAGTDTQYF.

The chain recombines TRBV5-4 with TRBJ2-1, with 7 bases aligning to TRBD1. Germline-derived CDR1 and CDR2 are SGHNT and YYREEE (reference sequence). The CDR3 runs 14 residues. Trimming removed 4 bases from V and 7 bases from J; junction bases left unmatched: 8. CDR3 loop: CASSSQGVWNEQFF. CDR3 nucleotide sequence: TGTGCCAGCAGCAGCCAGGGGGTGTGGAATGAGCAGTTCTTC.

The CDR3 is CASSTRMTSGRRETQYF. CDR3 sequence (DNA): TGTGCCAGCAGTACGCGGATGACTAGCGGGAGGAGAGAGACCCAGTACTTC. The chain carries TRBV28 and TRBJ2-5; 13 nucleotides agree with TRBD2. Trimming removed 5 bases from V and 4 bases from J; junction bases left unmatched: 10. From germline, CDR1 is MDHEN and CDR2 SYDVKM. The CDR3 contains 17 residues.

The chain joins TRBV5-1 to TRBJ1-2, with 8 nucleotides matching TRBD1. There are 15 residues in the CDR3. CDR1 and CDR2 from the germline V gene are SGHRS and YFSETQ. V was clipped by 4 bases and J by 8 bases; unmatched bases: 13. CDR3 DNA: TGCGCCAGCAGCCTGGAGGCGACAGGGGCCCGAGGCTACACCTTC. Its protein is CASSLEATGARGYTF. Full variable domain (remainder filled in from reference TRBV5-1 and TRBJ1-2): KAGVTQTPRYLIKTRGQQVTLSCSPISGHRSVSWYQQTPGQGLQFLFEYFSETQRNKGNFPGRFSGRQFSNSRSEMNVSTLELGDSALYLCASSLEATGARGYTFGSGTRLTVV.

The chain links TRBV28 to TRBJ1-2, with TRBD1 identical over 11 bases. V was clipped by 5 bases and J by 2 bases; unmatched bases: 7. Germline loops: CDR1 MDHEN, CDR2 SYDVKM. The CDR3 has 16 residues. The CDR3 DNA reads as TGTGCCAGCAGTGGACTCGGACAGGGGGCGAACTATGGCTACACCTTC. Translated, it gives CASSGLGQGANYGYTF.

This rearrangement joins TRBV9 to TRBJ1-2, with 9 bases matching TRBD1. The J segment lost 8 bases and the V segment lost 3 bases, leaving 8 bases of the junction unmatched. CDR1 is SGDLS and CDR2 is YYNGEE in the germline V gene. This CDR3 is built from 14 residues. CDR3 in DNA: TGTGCCAGCAGCGCACCGGGACAGGGAACAGGCTACACCTTC. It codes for CASSAPGQGTGYTF.

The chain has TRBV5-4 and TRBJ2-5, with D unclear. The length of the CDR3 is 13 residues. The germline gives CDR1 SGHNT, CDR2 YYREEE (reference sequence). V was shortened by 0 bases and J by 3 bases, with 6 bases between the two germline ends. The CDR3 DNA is TGTGCCAGCAGCTTGGGCGGCAAAGAGACCCAGTACTTC. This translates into CASSLGGKETQYF.

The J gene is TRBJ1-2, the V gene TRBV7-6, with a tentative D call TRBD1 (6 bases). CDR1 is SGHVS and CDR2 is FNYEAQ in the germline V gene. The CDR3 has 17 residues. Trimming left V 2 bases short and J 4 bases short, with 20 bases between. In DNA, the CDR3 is TGTGCCAGCAGCTTATCACCGACAGGCGACTCTTCCTATGGCTACACCTTC. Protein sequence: CASSLSPTGDSSYGYTF.

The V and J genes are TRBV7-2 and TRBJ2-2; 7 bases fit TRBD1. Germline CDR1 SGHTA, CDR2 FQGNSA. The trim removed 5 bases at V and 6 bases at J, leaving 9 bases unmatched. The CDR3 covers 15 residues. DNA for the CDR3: TGTGCCAGCAGCCCTACTCAGGGGGTGGCCGGGGAGCTGTTTTTT. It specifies CASSPTQGVAGELFF.

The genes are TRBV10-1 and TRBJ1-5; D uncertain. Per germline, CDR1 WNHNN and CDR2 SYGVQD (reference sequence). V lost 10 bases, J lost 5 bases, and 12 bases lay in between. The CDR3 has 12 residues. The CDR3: CAIPDFYQPQHF. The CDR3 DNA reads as TGCGCCATTCCGGACTTCTATCAGCCCCAGCATTTT.

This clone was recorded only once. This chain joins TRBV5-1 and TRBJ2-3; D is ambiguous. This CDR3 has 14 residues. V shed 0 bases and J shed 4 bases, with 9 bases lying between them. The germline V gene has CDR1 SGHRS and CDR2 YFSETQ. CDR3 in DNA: TGCGCCAGCAGCTTGGGTTCCGGTGCAGATACGCAGTATTTT. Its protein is CASSLGSGADTQYF.

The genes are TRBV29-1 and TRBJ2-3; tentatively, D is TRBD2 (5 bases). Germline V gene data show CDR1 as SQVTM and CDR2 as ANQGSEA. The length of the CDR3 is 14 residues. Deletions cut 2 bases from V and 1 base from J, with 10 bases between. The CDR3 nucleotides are TGCAGCGTTGAAACGGGAATCGGCACAGATACGCAGTATTTT. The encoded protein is CSVETGIGTDTQYF.

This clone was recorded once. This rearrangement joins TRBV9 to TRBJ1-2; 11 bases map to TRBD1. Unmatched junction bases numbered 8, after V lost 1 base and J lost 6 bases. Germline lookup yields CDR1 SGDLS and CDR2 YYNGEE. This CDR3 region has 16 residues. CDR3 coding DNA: TGTGCCAGCAGCGTATATCCGGACAGGGGGCGCGATGGCTACACCTTC. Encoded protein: CASSVYPDRGRDGYTF.

CDR3 sequence (DNA): TGTGCCAGCACCTCAACGGGGGCGAAGTATGGCTACACCTTC. Its protein product is CASTSTGAKYGYTF. The chain joins TRBV7-3 to TRBJ1-2; D might be TRBD1 (6 bases). Germline V gene lookup returns CDR1 SGHTA and CDR2 FQGTGA. The CDR3 spans 14 residues. Trimming took off 7 bases at V and 5 bases at J, with 17 bases between the two ends.

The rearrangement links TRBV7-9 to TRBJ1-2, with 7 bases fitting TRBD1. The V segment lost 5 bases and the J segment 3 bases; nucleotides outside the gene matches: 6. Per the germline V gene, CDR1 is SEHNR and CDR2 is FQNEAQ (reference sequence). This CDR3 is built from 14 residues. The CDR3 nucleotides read TGTGCCAGCAGCCAGCCTACAGGGGACTATGGCTACACCTTC. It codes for CASSQPTGDYGYTF.

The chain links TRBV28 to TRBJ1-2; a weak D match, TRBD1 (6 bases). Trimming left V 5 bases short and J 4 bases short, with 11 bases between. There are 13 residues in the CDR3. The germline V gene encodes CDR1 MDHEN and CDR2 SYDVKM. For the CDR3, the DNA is TGTGCCAGCAGTCCATCAGGGGTCTATGGCTACACCTTC. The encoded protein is CASSPSGVYGYTF.

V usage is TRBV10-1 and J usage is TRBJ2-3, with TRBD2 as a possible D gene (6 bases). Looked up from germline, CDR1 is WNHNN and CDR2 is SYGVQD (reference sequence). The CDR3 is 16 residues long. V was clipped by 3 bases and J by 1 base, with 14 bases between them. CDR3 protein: CASSDLGRGGTDTQYF. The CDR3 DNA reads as TGCGCCAGCAGTGATCTAGGGCGGGGCGGCACAGATACGCAGTATTTT.

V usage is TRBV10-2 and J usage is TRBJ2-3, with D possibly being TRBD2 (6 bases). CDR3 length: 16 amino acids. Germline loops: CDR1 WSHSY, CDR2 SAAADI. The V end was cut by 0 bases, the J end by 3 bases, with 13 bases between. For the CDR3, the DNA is TGCGCCAGCAGTGAGTCTCGGGGGACGGCGACAGATACGCAGTATTTT. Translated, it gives CASSESRGTATDTQYF.

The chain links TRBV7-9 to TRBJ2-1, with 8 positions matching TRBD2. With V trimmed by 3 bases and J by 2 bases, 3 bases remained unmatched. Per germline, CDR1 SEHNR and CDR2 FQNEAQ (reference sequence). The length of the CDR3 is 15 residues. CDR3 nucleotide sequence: TGTGCCAGCAGCTTTCTAGCGGGTCCCTACAATGAGCAGTTCTTC. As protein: CASSFLAGPYNEQFF.

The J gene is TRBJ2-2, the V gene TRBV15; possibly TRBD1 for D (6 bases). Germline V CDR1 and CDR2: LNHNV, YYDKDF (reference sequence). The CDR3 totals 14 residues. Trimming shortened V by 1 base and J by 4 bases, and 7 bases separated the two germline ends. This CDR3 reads CATSRGDTTGELFF. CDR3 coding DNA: TGTGCCACCAGCAGAGGGGACACCACCGGGGAGCTGTTTTTT.